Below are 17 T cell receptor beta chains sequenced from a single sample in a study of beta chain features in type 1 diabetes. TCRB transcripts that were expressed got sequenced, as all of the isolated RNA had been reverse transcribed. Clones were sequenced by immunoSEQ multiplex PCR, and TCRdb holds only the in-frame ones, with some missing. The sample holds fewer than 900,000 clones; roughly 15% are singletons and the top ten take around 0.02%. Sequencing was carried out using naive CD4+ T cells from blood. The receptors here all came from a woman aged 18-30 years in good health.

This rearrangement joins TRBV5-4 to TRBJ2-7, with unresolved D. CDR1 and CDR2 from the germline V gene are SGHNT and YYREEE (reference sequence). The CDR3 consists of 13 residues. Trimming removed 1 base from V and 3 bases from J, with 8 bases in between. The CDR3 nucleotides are TGTGCCAGCAGCTTGTTCGCGAACTACGAGCAGTACTTC. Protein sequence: CASSLFANYEQYF.

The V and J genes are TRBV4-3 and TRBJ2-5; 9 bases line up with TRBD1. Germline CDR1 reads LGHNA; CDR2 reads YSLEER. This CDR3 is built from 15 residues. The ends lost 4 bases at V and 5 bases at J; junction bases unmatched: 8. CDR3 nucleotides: TGCGCCAGCAGCCGGTACAGGGGGCAGAGGGAGACCCAGTACTTC. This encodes CASSRYRGQRETQYF.

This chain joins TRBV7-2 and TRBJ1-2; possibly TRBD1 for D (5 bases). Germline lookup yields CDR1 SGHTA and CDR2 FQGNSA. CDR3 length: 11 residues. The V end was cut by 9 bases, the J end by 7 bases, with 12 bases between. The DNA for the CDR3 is TGTGCCAGTGGGGGTTTGGCTGGCTACACCTTC. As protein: CASGGLAGYTF.

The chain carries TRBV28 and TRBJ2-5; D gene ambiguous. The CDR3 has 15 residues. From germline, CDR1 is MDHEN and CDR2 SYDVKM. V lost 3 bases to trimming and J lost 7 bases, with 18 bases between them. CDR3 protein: CASSFLAAPLRTQYF. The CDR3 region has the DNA TGTGCCAGCAGTTTCTTGGCGGCCCCTTTAAGGACCCAGTACTTC.

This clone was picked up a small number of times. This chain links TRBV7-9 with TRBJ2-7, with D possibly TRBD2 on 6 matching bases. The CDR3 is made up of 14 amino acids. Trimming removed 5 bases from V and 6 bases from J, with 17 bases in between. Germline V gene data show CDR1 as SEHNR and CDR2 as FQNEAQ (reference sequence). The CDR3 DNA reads TGTGCCAGCAGCCGGTCAAGTAGCGGTGCCGAGCAGTACTTC. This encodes CASSRSSSGAEQYF.

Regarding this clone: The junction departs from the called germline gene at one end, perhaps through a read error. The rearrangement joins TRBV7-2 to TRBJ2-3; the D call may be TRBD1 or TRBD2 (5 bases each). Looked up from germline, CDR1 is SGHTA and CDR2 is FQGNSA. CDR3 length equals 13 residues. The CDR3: CASSYQGQAVVSF. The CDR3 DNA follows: TGTGCCAGCAGCTATCAAGGACAAGCGGTGGTGAGTTTT.

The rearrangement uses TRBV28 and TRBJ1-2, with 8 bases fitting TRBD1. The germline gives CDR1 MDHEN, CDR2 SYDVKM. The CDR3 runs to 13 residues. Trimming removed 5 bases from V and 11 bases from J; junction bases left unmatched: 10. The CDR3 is CASSTGTGLGYTF. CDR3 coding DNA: TGTGCCAGCAGTACCGGGACAGGCCTTGGTTACACCTTC.

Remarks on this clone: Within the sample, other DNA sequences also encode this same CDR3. In DNA form, the CDR3 reads TGTGCCAGCAGTGGTGACAGCTCCTACGAGCAGTACTTC. Translated, it gives CASSGDSSYEQYF. The chain employs TRBV2 and TRBJ2-7; tentatively, D is TRBD1 (5 bases). Trimming removed 4 bases from V and 0 bases from J, with 7 bases in between. The CDR3 extends over 13 amino acids. Germline-derived CDR1 and CDR2 are SNHLY and FYNNEI.

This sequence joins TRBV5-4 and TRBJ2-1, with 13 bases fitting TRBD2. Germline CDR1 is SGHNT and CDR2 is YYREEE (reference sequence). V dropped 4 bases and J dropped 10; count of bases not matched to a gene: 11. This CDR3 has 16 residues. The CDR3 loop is CASSQTLAGGPREQFF. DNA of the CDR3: TGTGCCAGCAGCCAGACACTAGCGGGAGGGCCTCGGGAGCAGTTCTTC.

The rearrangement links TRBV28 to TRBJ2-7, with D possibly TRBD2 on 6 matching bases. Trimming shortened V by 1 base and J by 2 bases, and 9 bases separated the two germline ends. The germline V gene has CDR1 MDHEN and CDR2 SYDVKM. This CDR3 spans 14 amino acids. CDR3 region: CASSLSGETYEQYF. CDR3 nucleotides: TGTGCCAGCAGTTTATCGGGGGAGACCTACGAGCAGTACTTC.

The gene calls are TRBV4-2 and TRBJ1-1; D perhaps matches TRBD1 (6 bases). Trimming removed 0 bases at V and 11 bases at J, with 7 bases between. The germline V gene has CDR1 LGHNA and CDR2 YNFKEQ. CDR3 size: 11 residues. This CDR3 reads CASSQEGGAFF. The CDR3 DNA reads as TGTGCCAGCAGCCAAGAAGGGGGGGCTTTCTTT.

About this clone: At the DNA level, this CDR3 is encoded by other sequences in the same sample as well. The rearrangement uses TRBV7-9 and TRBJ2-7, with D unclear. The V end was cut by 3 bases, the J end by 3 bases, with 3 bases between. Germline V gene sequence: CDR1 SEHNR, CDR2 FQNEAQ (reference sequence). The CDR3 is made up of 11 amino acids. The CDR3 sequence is CASSFNYEQYF. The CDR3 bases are TGTGCCAGCAGCTTTAACTACGAGCAGTACTTC.

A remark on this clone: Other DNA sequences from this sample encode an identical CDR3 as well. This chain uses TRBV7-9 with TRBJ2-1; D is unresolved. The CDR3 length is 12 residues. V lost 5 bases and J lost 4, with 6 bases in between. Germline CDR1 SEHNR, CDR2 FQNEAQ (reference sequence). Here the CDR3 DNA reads TGTGCCAGCAGCGTGGGGTACAATGAGCAGTTCTTC. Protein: CASSVGYNEQFF.

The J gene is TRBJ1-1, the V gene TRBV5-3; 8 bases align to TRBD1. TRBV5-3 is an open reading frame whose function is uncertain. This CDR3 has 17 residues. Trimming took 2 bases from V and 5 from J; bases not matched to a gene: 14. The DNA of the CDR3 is TGTGCCAGAAGCTTTCCCGGTTTGGGGACAGGTCGAACTGAAGCTTTCTTT. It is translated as CARSFPGLGTGRTEAFF.

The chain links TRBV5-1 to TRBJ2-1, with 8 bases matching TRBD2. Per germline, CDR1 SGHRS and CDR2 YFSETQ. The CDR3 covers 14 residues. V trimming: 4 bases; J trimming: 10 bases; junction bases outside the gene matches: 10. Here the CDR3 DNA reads TGCGCCAGCAGCGTTAGCGGGGTCGATAACGAGCAGTTCTTC. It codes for CASSVSGVDNEQFF. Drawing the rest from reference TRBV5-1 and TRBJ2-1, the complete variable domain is KAGVTQTPRYLIKTRGQQVTLSCSPISGHRSVSWYQQTPGQGLQFLFEYFSETQRNKGNFPGRFSGRQFSNSRSEMNVSTLELGDSALYLCASSVSGVDNEQFFGPGTRLTVL.

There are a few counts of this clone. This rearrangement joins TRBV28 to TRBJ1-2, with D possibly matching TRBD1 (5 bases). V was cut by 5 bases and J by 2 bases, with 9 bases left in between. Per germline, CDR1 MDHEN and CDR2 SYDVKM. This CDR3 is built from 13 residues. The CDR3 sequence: CASSRRQNYGYTF. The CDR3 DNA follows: TGTGCCAGCAGTCGGAGACAGAACTATGGCTACACCTTC.

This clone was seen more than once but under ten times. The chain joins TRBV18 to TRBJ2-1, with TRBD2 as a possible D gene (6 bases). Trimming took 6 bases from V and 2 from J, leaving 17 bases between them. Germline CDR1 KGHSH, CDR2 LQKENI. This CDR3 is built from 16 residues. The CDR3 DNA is TGTGCCAGCTCTCCCGTGTTGGCGGGAACCTACAATGAGCAGTTCTTC. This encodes CASSPVLAGTYNEQFF.